This T cell receptor beta chain is from a study of cytomegalovirus exposure and HLA in healthy donors. Points from the study as a whole: An analysis that came later showed most CMV-associated TCR beta chains appearing HLA-restricted. No immune exposure information besides CMV serostatus was available. Cytomegalovirus status, reportedly, was diagnosed with high specificity and sensitivity by the classifier. Data from an earlier analysis indicated that most TCR beta V segments were productive either about 87% or about 30% of the time.

PCR primers comprised 60 Vbeta and 13 Jbeta primers. Clones were read by immunoSEQ multiplex PCR, and TCRdb kept only the in-frame ones, dropping some. The sample lists under 150,000 clones, 80% to 85% seen once, with more than 0.9% in the top ten. Of note for this clone: Antigen specificity is unknown.

Trimming removed 0 bases from V and 8 bases from J, with 14 bases in between. Germline V CDR1 and CDR2: SGHRS, YFSETQ. CDR3 length equals 14 residues. The chain couples TRBV5-1 to TRBJ1-1, with a tentative D call TRBD1 (5 bases). The receptor was isolated from a boy younger than 18 in good health and CMV-seronegative. Material for sequencing was PBMCs. The CDR3 sequence is CASSLGGGSSEAFF. In DNA, the CDR3 is TGCGCCAGCAGCTTGGGGGGGGGAAGCTCGGAAGCTTTCTTT.